Included here is one TCR beta chain sequence, with context. The CDR3 runs 12 residues. Germline CDR1 and CDR2: SQVTM and ANQGSEA. cDNA specific to TCR beta was made from approximately 500 ng of total RNA, with a constant-region primer employed for priming. Libraries of TCR beta came from three nested multiplex PCR rounds with slightly modified ARM-PCR. Running roughly 10 cycles apiece, the first two PCR rounds relied on TRBV1-TRBV30 forward primers together with a C-beta reverse primer. Using its own MiXCR run on the multiplex PCR reads, TCRdb lists one record per CDR3 protein. The sample comprises approximately 300,000 distinct CDR3 sequences, less than 75% of which are singletons, and approximately 9.4% rests with the top ten. The record originates from a study of tumor-infiltrating lymphocytes in primary liver carcinoma. Across the whole study: The yield of productive TCRbeta reads per sample was roughly 3.65 to 8 million and was similar across tissue types.

Blood RNA originated from unsorted whole blood, with germline DNA additionally extracted. The receptor comes from a man aged 40-50 years with primary liver carcinoma and hepatitis B virus infection. This sequence joins TRBV29-1 and TRBJ2-1; the D gene could be TRBD1 or TRBD2 (6 bases each). The source material was peripheral blood. The CDR3 region has the DNA TGCACCGGGACCGGGGGCTACAATAGGCAGTTCTTC. This translates into CTGTGGYNRQFF.